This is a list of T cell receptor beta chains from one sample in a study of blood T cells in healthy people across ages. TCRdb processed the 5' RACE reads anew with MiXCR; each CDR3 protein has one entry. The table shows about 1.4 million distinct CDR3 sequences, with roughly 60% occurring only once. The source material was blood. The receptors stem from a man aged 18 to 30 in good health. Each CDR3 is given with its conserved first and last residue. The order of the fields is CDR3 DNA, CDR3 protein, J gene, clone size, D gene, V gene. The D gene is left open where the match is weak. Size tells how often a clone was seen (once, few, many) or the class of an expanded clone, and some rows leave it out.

CDR3nt: TGCGCCAGCAGCCCGCCCAGGCAGGGACCTTCCAATGGCTACACCTTC
CDR3aa: CASSPPRQGPSNGYTF
j_gene: TRBJ1-2
abundance: NA
d_gene: NA
v_gene: TRBV5-1

CDR3nt: TGTGCCAGCAGCGCCAGGTCCTATGGCTACACCTTC
CDR3aa: CASSARSYGYTF
j_gene: TRBJ1-2
abundance: few
d_gene: NA
v_gene: TRBV25-1

CDR3nt: TGTGCCAGCAGCAAACGGACTAGCGGACACGTCGAGCAGTACTTC
CDR3aa: CASSKRTSGHVEQYF
j_gene: TRBJ2-7
abundance: NA
d_gene: TRBD2
v_gene: TRBV28

CDR3nt: TGTGCCAGTTGCGGGGATCCGACCTACGAGCAGTACTTC
CDR3aa: CASCGDPTYEQYF
j_gene: TRBJ2-7
abundance: NA
d_gene: NA
v_gene: TRBV12-3/TRBV12-4

CDR3nt: TGCAGTGCTAAGACAGGGAGTACTGAAGCTTTCTTT
CDR3aa: CSAKTGSTEAFF
j_gene: TRBJ1-1
abundance: NA
d_gene: TRBD1
v_gene: TRBV20-1

CDR3nt: TGCGCCAGCACCCCTCCGGGGTCCGAACTCTACAATGAGCAGTTCTTC
CDR3aa: CASTPPGSELYNEQFF
j_gene: TRBJ2-1
abundance: NA
d_gene: NA
v_gene: TRBV5-1

CDR3nt: TGTGCCCGCAGCTTATTGGCTGGGCTAACCTACGAGCAGTACTTC
CDR3aa: CARSLLAGLTYEQYF
j_gene: TRBJ2-7
abundance: NA
d_gene: NA
v_gene: TRBV7-6

CDR3nt: TGTGCCAGCAGCCAAGGGGTAGTCTCCTACGAGCAGTACTTC
CDR3aa: CASSQGVVSYEQYF
j_gene: TRBJ2-7
abundance: NA
d_gene: NA
v_gene: TRBV4-2

CDR3nt: TGTGCCAGCAGCTGGCCCGCGGCGGGGGCCTCCTACAATGAGCAGTTCTTC
CDR3aa: CASSWPAAGASYNEQFF
j_gene: TRBJ2-1
abundance: NA
d_gene: NA
v_gene: TRBV6-6

CDR3nt: TGTGCCAGCAGGACAGTGGCGGTGAACTATGGCTACACCTTC
CDR3aa: CASRTVAVNYGYTF
j_gene: TRBJ1-2
abundance: NA
d_gene: NA
v_gene: TRBV28

CDR3nt: TGCAGTGCCGCGGGGGGCCGGAGCTCCTACAATGAGCAGTTCTTC
CDR3aa: CSAAGGRSSYNEQFF
j_gene: TRBJ2-1
abundance: NA
d_gene: TRBD2
v_gene: TRBV20-1

CDR3nt: TGCAGCGTTGATCCGACTAGCGGGGTAGGAGATACGCAGTATTTT
CDR3aa: CSVDPTSGVGDTQYF
j_gene: TRBJ2-3
abundance: few
d_gene: TRBD2
v_gene: TRBV29-1

CDR3nt: TGCAGTGCTACGGGGGGGACTAACTATGGCTACACCTTC
CDR3aa: CSATGGTNYGYTF
j_gene: TRBJ1-2
abundance: few
d_gene: NA
v_gene: TRBV20-1

CDR3nt: TGTGCCAGCACCTCCCCCGAGAAGTTTTACAATGAGCAGTTCTTC
CDR3aa: CASTSPEKFYNEQFF
j_gene: TRBJ2-1
abundance: few
d_gene: NA
v_gene: TRBV6-2/TRBV6-3

CDR3nt: TGCGCCAGCAGCCAAGGCCGGGGCTCCTACAATGAGCAGTTCTTC
CDR3aa: CASSQGRGSYNEQFF
j_gene: TRBJ2-1
abundance: NA
d_gene: NA
v_gene: TRBV4-1

CDR3nt: TGCGCCAGCAGTGAGACCGGACGGTACCAAGAGACCCAGTACTTC
CDR3aa: CASSETGRYQETQYF
j_gene: TRBJ2-5
abundance: NA
d_gene: NA
v_gene: TRBV10-1

CDR3nt: TGTGCCAGCAGTGCACTAGCGGGGGCCCCCGGAGAGACCCAGTACTTC
CDR3aa: CASSALAGAPGETQYF
j_gene: TRBJ2-5
abundance: NA
d_gene: TRBD2
v_gene: TRBV6-2/TRBV6-3